This T cell receptor beta chain is from a study of blood T cell repertoires in COVID-19. The wider study: Collection of acute and convalescent COVID-19 samples took place in the United States, Italy and Spain. In each case, the material was cDNA or gDNA derived from T cells, B-cell-depleted T cells, or PBMCs.

Trimming cost V 0 bases and J 0 bases, with 13 bases left between them. The CDR3 sequence is 17 residues long. CDR1 and CDR2 (germline): SGDLS, YYNGEE. Sequencing used immunoSEQ multiplex PCR; TCRdb keeps in-frame clones, though not all of them. The sample lists roughly 280,000 clones; around nine tenths were seen once. The rearrangement joins TRBV9 to TRBJ2-1; weak D call: TRBD2 (6 bases). This receptor was obtained from a woman in her fifties or sixties with COVID-19, enrolled during active disease. Sequenced sample: peripheral blood. The CDR3 protein is CASSVGAGLSSYNEQFF. As DNA, the CDR3 is TGTGCCAGCAGCGTAGGGGCGGGACTGAGCTCCTACAATGAGCAGTTCTTC.